This T cell receptor beta chain was identified during a study of blood T cell repertoires in COVID-19. CDR1 is SNHLY and CDR2 is FYNNEI in the germline V gene. The germline V and J ends were trimmed by 3 bases and 0 bases, with 11 bases remaining between them. The CDR3 sequence is 15 residues long. Assay: immunoSEQ multiplex PCR; the TCRdb copy retains only in-frame clones and omits some. The profile shows about 340,000 clones, about nine tenths of them singletons. The V and J genes are TRBV2 and TRBJ1-2, with D possibly matching TRBD1 (5 bases). The source is a woman aged 70-85 years with COVID-19, enrolled during active disease. Source material: peripheral blood. CDR3 nucleotides: TGTGCCAGCAGTGATGGGGCGAGGACTAACTATGGCTACACCTTC. It codes for CASSDGARTNYGYTF.